Given below is one TCR beta chain in context. This sample is drawn from a study of blood T cell repertoires in COVID-19. Study at large: COVID-19 samples from acute and convalescent phases originated in the United States, Italy and Spain. T cells, B-cell-depleted T cells, or PBMCs provided the cDNA or gDNA that served as material.

Authors' analysis steps: Amplified reference gene primers provided the basis for estimating nucleated cell counts. This table comes from immunoSEQ multiplex PCR, and its TCRdb copy is limited to in-frame clones, with some not included. That table supplies the V and J calls and clone size; D and trimming were determined from the DNA. The table shows tens of thousands of clones, with about 82% occurring only once. The CDR3 consists of 19 residues. Germline V gene lookup returns CDR1 GTSNPN and CDR2 SVGIG (reference sequence). The J segment lost 3 bases and the V segment lost 0 bases, leaving 19 bases of the junction unmatched.

The source is a man older than 75 with active COVID-19. The specimen was peripheral blood. The chain employs TRBV30 and TRBJ1-2; 7 bases map to TRBD1. CDR3 DNA: TGTGCCTGGAGTGTTGCAGGGGGACGGGACAAGGCGGGATACTATGGCTACACCTTC. Protein sequence: CAWSVAGGRDKAGYYGYTF.